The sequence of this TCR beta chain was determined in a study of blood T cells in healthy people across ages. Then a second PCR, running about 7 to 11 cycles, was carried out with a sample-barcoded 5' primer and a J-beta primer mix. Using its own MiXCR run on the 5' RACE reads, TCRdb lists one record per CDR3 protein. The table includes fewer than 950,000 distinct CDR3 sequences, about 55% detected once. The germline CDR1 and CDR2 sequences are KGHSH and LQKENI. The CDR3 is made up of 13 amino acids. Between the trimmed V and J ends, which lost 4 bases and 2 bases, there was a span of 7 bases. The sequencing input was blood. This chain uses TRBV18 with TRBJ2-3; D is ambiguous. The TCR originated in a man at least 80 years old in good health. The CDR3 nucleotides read TGTGCCAGCTCACAAGGAGACACAGATACGCAGTATTTT. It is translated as CASSQGDTDTQYF.